Listed below are T cell receptor beta chains from one sample, sequenced in a study of CD8+ T cells in alopecia areata. Assay used: immunoSEQ multiplex PCR; TCRdb lists only in-frame clones, some missing. Among roughly 99,000 clones listed, 84% were seen once. The sample consisted of CD8+ T cells sorted from blood, taken at week 24, from a patient treated with tofacitinib. The source of these receptors is a human donor with alopecia areata. Both conserved end residues are part of each CDR3. A D gene is named only where the DNA matches it firmly. Not all rows give a size; the values are once, few, many and, for expanded clones, a class.

D	J	size	V	CDR3	DNA
-	TRBJ2-1	-	TRBV11-1	CASSEKGLSSYNEQFF	TGTGCCAGCAGCGAGAAAGGGTTGTCCTCCTACAATGAGCAGTTCTTC
-	TRBJ2-2	-	TRBV7-2	CASSLIRGNTGELFF	TGTGCCAGCAGCTTAATACGGGGGAACACCGGGGAGCTGTTTTTT
TRBD2	TRBJ2-5	-	TRBV5-4	CASSPGTSGRGQETQYF	TGTGCCAGCAGCCCCGGGACTAGCGGCCGTGGCCAAGAGACCCAGTACTTC
TRBD1	TRBJ2-2	-	TRBV27	CASSLGQSNTGELFF	TGTGCCAGCAGTTTGGGACAGTCGAACACCGGGGAGCTGTTTTTT
TRBD2	TRBJ2-1	-	TRBV4-3	CASSQLAGGLSYNEQFF	TGCGCCAGCAGCCAACTGGCGGGGGGCCTCTCCTACAATGAGCAGTTCTTC
-	TRBJ2-1	-	TRBV7-9	CASSFEGGLYNEQFF	TGTGCCAGCAGCTTTGAGGGGGGGCTATACAATGAGCAGTTCTTC
TRBD2	TRBJ2-7	-	TRBV5-6	CASSFRSGDSYEQYF	TGTGCCAGCAGCTTCAGAAGCGGGGACTCCTACGAGCAGTACTTC
-	TRBJ2-3	-	TRBV10-3	CAISESEPGRISTDTQYF	TGTGCCATCAGTGAGTCCGAGCCGGGTCGGATCAGCACAGATACGCAGTATTTT
TRBD1	TRBJ2-7	-	TRBV11-3	CASSPQGGRYEQYF	TGTGCCAGCAGCCCACAGGGGGGCAGATACGAGCAGTACTTC
-	TRBJ1-1	-	TRBV6-5	CASSYSAGGLNTEAFF	TGTGCCAGCAGTTACTCGGCGGGGGGTCTGAACACTGAAGCTTTCTTT
-	TRBJ2-3	few	TRBV7-9	CASSWGRQGGDTQYF	TGTGCCAGCAGCTGGGGGCGACAAGGAGGAGATACGCAGTATTTT
-	TRBJ2-1	-	TRBV29-1	CSVEFAGYGEQFF	TGCAGCGTTGAATTCGCGGGGTACGGTGAGCAGTTCTTC
-	TRBJ2-1	-	TRBV19	CASSIVNGIHNEQFF	TGTGCCAGTAGTATAGTCAACGGGATTCACAATGAGCAGTTCTTC
TRBD1	TRBJ2-1	-	TRBV5-1	CASSLQGTSYNEQFF	TGCGCCAGCAGCTTACAGGGGACCTCCTACAATGAGCAGTTCTTC
-	TRBJ1-1	-	TRBV7-9	CASSTNREAVRSEAFF	TGTGCCAGCAGCACAAACAGGGAGGCGGTTCGGAGTGAAGCTTTCTTT
-	TRBJ1-1	-	TRBV5-1	CASSLSGMNTEAFF	TGCGCCAGCAGCTTGTCAGGGATGAACACTGAAGCTTTCTTT
TRBD2	TRBJ2-7	-	TRBV7-2	CASSLTFGLGFYEQYF	TGTGCCAGCAGCCTCACTTTCGGACTAGGATTCTACGAGCAGTACTTC
TRBD1	TRBJ1-5	once	TRBV7-2	CASSLGTGWNQPQHF	TGTGCCAGCAGCCTTGGGACAGGGTGGAATCAGCCCCAGCATTTT
TRBD1	TRBJ2-7	-	TRBV27	CASSDNPGQGAYEQYF	TGTGCCAGCAGTGACAATCCGGGACAGGGGGCATACGAGCAGTACTTC
-	TRBJ2-1	-	TRBV6-5	CASSFSGTSYEQFF	TGTGCCAGCAGTTTCTCCGGGACCTCCTATGAGCAGTTCTTC
TRBD1	TRBJ2-7	-	TRBV4-1	CASSPWTGYEQYF	TGCGCCAGCAGCCCTTGGACAGGTTACGAGCAGTACTTC
TRBD1	TRBJ1-2	few	TRBV19	CASTDRDNYGYTF	TGTGCCAGTACAGACAGGGACAACTATGGCTACACCTTC
TRBD1	TRBJ2-5	-	TRBV4-1	CASSQVDRQETQYF	TGCGCCAGCAGCCAAGTGGACAGGCAAGAGACCCAGTACTTC
TRBD1	TRBJ1-2	-	TRBV5-1	CASSPAVTGIYGYTF	TGCGCCAGCAGCCCAGCGGTGACAGGGATCTATGGCTACACCTTC
-	TRBJ2-2	-	TRBV30	CAWILAHRGATGELFF	TGTGCCTGGATTCTCGCCCACCGAGGAGCCACCGGGGAGCTGTTTTTT
TRBD2	TRBJ2-1	-	TRBV5-1	CASSSGLAGGNEQFF	TGCGCCAGCAGCTCGGGACTAGCGGGGGGCAATGAGCAGTTCTTC
TRBD2	TRBJ2-3	-	TRBV11-3	CASWGGLRPDTQYF	TGTGCCAGTTGGGGGGGGTTACGACCAGATACGCAGTATTTT
-	TRBJ1-6	-	TRBV5-6	CASSLERSYNSPLHF	TGTGCCAGCAGCTTGGAGAGATCCTATAATTCACCCCTCCACTTT
-	TRBJ2-7	once	TRBV13	CASSLAGYEQYF	TGTGCCAGCAGTCTTGCCGGCTACGAGCAGTACTTC
-	TRBJ2-3	-	TRBV4-1	CASSQAIRSTDTQYF	TGCGCCAGCAGCCAAGCGATTAGGAGCACAGATACGCAGTATTTT
TRBD2	TRBJ2-1	-	TRBV29-1	CSVTSGGGEQFF	TGCAGCGTAACTAGCGGGGGGGGTGAGCAGTTCTTC
TRBD1	TRBJ2-1	-	TRBV7-9	CASRLTGTGGNEQFF	TGTGCCAGCAGACTCACCGGGACAGGGGGCAATGAGCAGTTCTTC
-	TRBJ2-1	-	TRBV9	CASSVLGDEQFF	TGTGCCAGCAGCGTGCTAGGGGATGAGCAGTTCTTC
-	TRBJ2-7	-	TRBV29-1	CSVEVLGTGQQYF	TGCAGCGTTGAAGTCTTGGGAACGGGGCAGCAGTACTTC
-	TRBJ2-3	once	TRBV5-1	CASSLALPLVAQYF	TGCGCCAGCAGCTTAGCGCTGCCGCTCGTTGCGCAGTATTTT
TRBD2	TRBJ2-7	-	TRBV10-3	CAISLQGQTGGNAYEQYF	TGTGCCATCAGCTTACAGGGCCAAACGGGGGGGAACGCCTACGAGCAGTACTTC
-	TRBJ2-2	few	TRBV6-5	CASLESAGSTGELFF	TGTGCCAGCCTGGAGTCGGCAGGGAGCACCGGGGAGCTGTTTTTT
TRBD2	TRBJ2-7	-	TRBV9	CASSTSGREQYF	TGTGCCAGCAGTACTAGCGGGCGGGAGCAGTACTTC
-	TRBJ1-1	once	TRBV19	CASSTQNTEAFF	TGTGCCAGTTCGACCCAGAACACTGAAGCTTTCTTT
-	TRBJ2-1	-	TRBV29-1	CSAIGTDTYLEQFF	TGCAGCGCCATAGGGACGGATACCTACCTTGAGCAGTTCTTC
TRBD1	TRBJ2-2	-	TRBV6-5	CASSFGTANTGELFF	TGTGCCAGCAGCTTCGGGACAGCGAACACCGGGGAGCTGTTTTTT
-	TRBJ1-2	-	TRBV9	CASSVGTPYGYTF	TGTGCCAGCAGCGTCGGGACACCTTATGGCTACACCTTC
TRBD1	TRBJ2-3	-	TRBV19	CASSDRMSTDTQYF	TGTGCCAGTTCGGACAGGATGAGCACAGATACGCAGTATTTT
-	TRBJ1-6	-	TRBV4-1	CASSQEQNSPLHF	TGCGCCAGCAGCCAAGAACAGAACTCACCCCTCCACTTT
TRBD2	TRBJ2-3	-	TRBV7-2	CASSSSGLAGGPSDTQYF	TGTGCCAGCAGCTCCAGCGGGCTAGCGGGGGGGCCATCAGATACGCAGTATTTT
-	TRBJ2-1	-	TRBV5-1	CASSLSGGLNIEQFF	TGCGCCAGCAGCTTGTCGGGGGGCCTTAATATTGAGCAGTTCTTC
-	TRBJ1-1	-	TRBV4-1	CASSQGGTRTEAFF	TGCGCCAGCAGCCAAGGGGGTACGAGGACTGAAGCTTTCTTT
TRBD1	TRBJ1-4	-	TRBV4-1	CASSQRDSYNEKLFF	TGCGCCAGCAGCCAAAGGGACAGCTATAATGAAAAACTGTTTTTT
-	TRBJ2-5	-	TRBV27	CASLPLGGEQETQYF	TGTGCCAGCCTCCCCCTGGGGGGTGAACAAGAGACCCAGTACTTC
-	TRBJ2-4	-	TRBV10-2	CASSPDSGNIQYF	TGCGCCAGCAGTCCAGACAGCGGAAACATTCAGTACTTC
TRBD2	TRBJ2-1	-	TRBV14	CASSQGRVIAGGNEQFF	TGTGCCAGCAGCCAAGGAAGAGTAATAGCGGGGGGGAATGAGCAGTTCTTC